This TCR beta chain was captured by sequencing in a study of PD-1 blockade in classical Hodgkin lymphoma. Study-wide findings and caveats: A significant rise in TCR diversity was seen by C4D1 for CD4+ cells but not for CD8+ cells.

There was relapse after autologous stem cell transplantation in every patient, and there was variation in brentuximab vedotin exposure. Comment on this clone: Its antigen is still unknown.

Only in-frame clones appear in the TCRdb table, and some are missing; sequencing was by immunoSEQ multiplex PCR. The sample records approximately 34,000 clones, roughly four fifths being singletons. Trimming stripped 1 base from V and 0 bases from J, with 10 bases between. Per the germline V gene, CDR1 is SGHDT and CDR2 is YYEEEE. The CDR3 has 15 amino acids. The clonotype originates from a human donor with classical Hodgkin lymphoma. This rearrangement joins TRBV5-6 to TRBJ1-2; D gene uncertain. The input for sequencing was peripheral blood mononuclear cells (PBMCs), taken at baseline. CDR3: CASSLFQRTNYGYTF. The DNA of the CDR3 is TGTGCCAGCAGCTTGTTCCAGCGTACTAACTATGGCTACACCTTC.